The clone carrying this TCR beta chain was picked up one time. What it recognizes is unknown. These data are taken from a study of cytomegalovirus exposure and HLA in healthy donors. Whole-study context: Samples from HLA-typed donors yielded 65 million to 90 million unique TCRs in an early data release.

The PCR used 60 Vbeta and 13 Jbeta primers. Here immunoSEQ multiplex PCR was the method, and the copy in TCRdb shows in-frame clones only, minus some. The sample carries about 160,000 clones, over 70% recorded once. V shed 0 bases and J 4 bases; nucleotides not matched to a gene: 2. CDR1 and CDR2 (germline): SGHRS, YFSETQ. The CDR3 loop spans 15 amino acids. Study-wide findings and caveats: Among TCR beta chains of equal frequency, HLA-associated ones were more clonally expanded in a later analysis. Later analysis reportedly placed an Asian-associated ancestry cluster below the roughly 630-donor mean in N-insertions. In an earlier analysis, in some 500 donors, most V segments appeared productive either ~87% or ~30% of the time.

Specimen: PBMCs. This rearrangement joins TRBV5-1 to TRBJ2-1, with TRBD1 matching 9 bases. The source is a man aged 25-45 years in good health and CMV-seronegative. Here the CDR3 reads CASSLGQGEYNEQFF. As DNA, the CDR3 is TGCGCCAGCAGCTTGGGACAGGGGGAATACAATGAGCAGTTCTTC.